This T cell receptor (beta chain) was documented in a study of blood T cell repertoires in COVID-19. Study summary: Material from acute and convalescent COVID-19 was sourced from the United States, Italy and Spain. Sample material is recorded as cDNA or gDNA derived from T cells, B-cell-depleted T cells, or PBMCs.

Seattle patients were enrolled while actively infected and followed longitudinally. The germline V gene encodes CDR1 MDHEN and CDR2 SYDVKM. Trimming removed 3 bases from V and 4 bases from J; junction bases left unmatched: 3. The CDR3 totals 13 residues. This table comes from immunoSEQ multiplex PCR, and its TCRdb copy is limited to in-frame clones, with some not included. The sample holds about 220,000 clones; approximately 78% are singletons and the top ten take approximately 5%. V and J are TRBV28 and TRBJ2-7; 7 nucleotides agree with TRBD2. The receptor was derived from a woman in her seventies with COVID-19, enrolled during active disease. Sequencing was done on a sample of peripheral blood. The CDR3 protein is CASSLRELYEQYF. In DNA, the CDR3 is TGTGCCAGCAGTTTGCGGGAGTTGTACGAGCAGTACTTC.